The rows below give T cell receptor beta chains drawn from one sample of a study of human T cells and chemical hapten exposure. MiXCR, run by TCRdb on the RACE reads, gives a single entry per CDR3 protein. The sample lists about 34,000 distinct CDR3 sequences; about a tenth were seen once. This specimen consisted of whole blood, obtained in connection with sensitization to the hapten diphenylcyclopropenone (DPC). Every receptor here comes from a man in his fifties or sixties with alopecia areata. Some clones in this sample may be carry-over from other donors' samples. Each CDR3 is given with its conserved first and last residue. The D gene is left open where the match is weak. Size tells how often a clone was seen (once, few, many) or the class of an expanded clone, and some rows leave it out.

D: .; J: TRBJ2-5; size: many; V: TRBV7-3; DNA: TGTGCCAGCAGCTTAACTGGGGAAGAGACCCAGTACTTC; CDR3: CASSLTGEETQYF
D: .; J: TRBJ2-1; size: many; V: TRBV24-1; DNA: TGTGCCACCGGGGACGGGAATGAGCAGTTCTTC; CDR3: CATGDGNEQFF
D: TRBD2; J: TRBJ2-7; size: .; V: TRBV11-2; DNA: TGTGCCAGCAGCTATGAGGGACTATTCTACGAGCAGTACTTC; CDR3: CASSYEGLFYEQYF
D: .; J: TRBJ1-4; size: many; V: TRBV28; DNA: TGTGCCCTCAGGGGAGCAACTAATGAAAAACTGTTTTTT; CDR3: CALRGATNEKLFF
D: TRBD2; J: TRBJ2-2; size: many; V: TRBV7-9; DNA: TGTGCCAGCAGCCCGGGACTAGCGGGGGCAAGCACCGGGGAGCTGTTTTTT; CDR3: CASSPGLAGASTGELFF
D: TRBD2; J: TRBJ2-7; size: few; V: TRBV12-3/TRBV12-4; DNA: TGTGCCAGCAGTTTAGGCGGGAGCTCCTACGAGCAGTACTTC; CDR3: CASSLGGSSYEQYF
D: .; J: TRBJ2-5; size: many; V: TRBV5-1; DNA: TGCGCCAGCAGCTTGGGTTCCGGTGGGGAGACCCAGTACTTC; CDR3: CASSLGSGGETQYF
D: .; J: TRBJ2-7; size: few; V: TRBV7-9; DNA: TGTGCCAGCAGCTTAGCGGGAGACGAGCAGTACTTC; CDR3: CASSLAGDEQYF
D: .; J: TRBJ2-7; size: .; V: TRBV18; DNA: TGTGCCAGCTCACCCGACCGCGAGCAGTACTTC; CDR3: CASSPDREQYF
D: TRBD1; J: TRBJ1-5; size: .; V: TRBV29-1; DNA: TGCAGCGTTCGACTGGGGACAGGGGGCAATCAGCCCCAGCATTTT; CDR3: CSVRLGTGGNQPQHF
D: .; J: TRBJ1-1; size: .; V: TRBV6-6; DNA: TGTGCCAGCAGAGAGCTTGGGGGAACTGAAGCTTTCTTT; CDR3: CASRELGGTEAFF
D: TRBD1; J: TRBJ2-7; size: many; V: TRBV10-3; DNA: TGTGCCATCACCTCGACAGGGGAAGGATACGAGCAGTACTTC; CDR3: CAITSTGEGYEQYF
D: .; J: TRBJ1-1; size: many; V: TRBV29-1; DNA: TGCAGCGTTGATGAGGTGAACACTGAAGCTTTCTTT; CDR3: CSVDEVNTEAFF
D: .; J: TRBJ1-1; size: many; V: TRBV28; DNA: TGTGCCAGCAGTTTCAGGGTTGGGGAAGCTTTCTTT; CDR3: CASSFRVGEAFF
D: .; J: TRBJ2-3; size: .; V: TRBV29-1; DNA: TGCAGCGTTTCTAACACTGGCACAGATACGCAGTATTTT; CDR3: CSVSNTGTDTQYF
D: .; J: TRBJ2-5; size: many; V: TRBV20-1; DNA: TGCAGTGCTACAGGGGAAGAGACCCAGTACTTC; CDR3: CSATGEETQYF
D: TRBD2; J: TRBJ2-1; size: .; V: TRBV7-8; DNA: TGTGCCAGCAGCTTAGGTACTAGCGGGCACAATGAGCAGTTCTTC; CDR3: CASSLGTSGHNEQFF
D: TRBD2; J: TRBJ2-7; size: few; V: TRBV20-1; DNA: TGCAGTGCTAAGGACTATCGGGAGGCCGAGCAGTACTTC; CDR3: CSAKDYREAEQYF
D: .; J: TRBJ2-7; size: .; V: TRBV7-8; DNA: TGTGCCAGCAGCACCTGGGAGGGGGACTCCTCCTACGAGCAGTACTTC; CDR3: CASSTWEGDSSYEQYF
D: TRBD2; J: TRBJ2-7; size: .; V: TRBV29-1; DNA: TGCAGCGTGGTAGCGGGAGGGATGAACGAGCAGTACTTC; CDR3: CSVVAGGMNEQYF
D: TRBD2; J: TRBJ2-1; size: many; V: TRBV7-3; DNA: TGTGCCAGCAGCTTAGGACTAGCGGGCCACAATGAGCAGTTCTTC; CDR3: CASSLGLAGHNEQFF
D: .; J: TRBJ2-2; size: many; V: TRBV21-1; DNA: TGTGCCAGCAGCAGATCTAGTAGGGAGCTGTTTTTT; CDR3: CASSRSSRELFF
D: TRBD2; J: TRBJ2-1; size: many; V: TRBV7-2; DNA: TGTGCCAGCAGTTTGACTAGCGGGGATTACAATGAGCAGTTCTTC; CDR3: CASSLTSGDYNEQFF
D: .; J: TRBJ2-2; size: many; V: TRBV6-4; DNA: TGTGCCAGCAGTGGAGGGGAGACCGGGGAGCTGTTTTTT; CDR3: CASSGGETGELFF
D: .; J: TRBJ1-4; size: many; V: TRBV12-3/TRBV12-4; DNA: TGTGCCAGCAGTTTTTGGGACCGTCTTCCGGAAAGGCTGTTTTTT; CDR3: CASSFWDRLPERLFF
D: .; J: TRBJ1-3; size: many; V: TRBV7-9; DNA: TGTGCCAGCAGCTTTGAGACAAACACCATATATTTT; CDR3: CASSFETNTIYF
D: .; J: TRBJ2-5; size: large; V: TRBV10-1; DNA: TGCGCCAGCAGTGAGTCCGGAGGAGAGACCCAGTACTTC; CDR3: CASSESGGETQYF
D: .; J: TRBJ2-5; size: few; V: TRBV20-1; DNA: TGCAGTGCTAGTCAAAGGGTGGGTGGCGAGACCCAGTACTTC; CDR3: CSASQRVGGETQYF
D: .; J: TRBJ2-3; size: many; V: TRBV19; DNA: TGTGCCAGTAGTAAAACCGGACTTGGGATAGCGGAGAGCACAGATACGCAGTATTTT; CDR3: CASSKTGLGIAESTDTQYF
D: .; J: TRBJ1-6; size: many; V: TRBV15; DNA: TGTGCCACCAGCAGAGGCCTAGGTCCACCCCTCCACTTT; CDR3: CATSRGLGPPLHF
D: TRBD1; J: TRBJ2-7; size: few; V: TRBV6-6; DNA: TGTGCCAGCAGTTACTCGGTAGGGACAGGGACTGGCGAGCAGTACTTC; CDR3: CASSYSVGTGTGEQYF
D: TRBD2; J: TRBJ2-3; size: many; V: TRBV5-4; DNA: TGTGCCAGCAGCTTGGGTACTAGCGGGGTCACAGATACGCAGTATTTT; CDR3: CASSLGTSGVTDTQYF
D: .; J: TRBJ1-5; size: many; V: TRBV18; DNA: TGTGCCAGCTCACCCGTAAATCAGCCCCAGCATTTT; CDR3: CASSPVNQPQHF
D: TRBD2; J: TRBJ2-7; size: .; V: TRBV12-3/TRBV12-4; DNA: TGTGCCAGCAGGGGGGGGACGGAATCCTACGAGCAGTACTTC; CDR3: CASRGGTESYEQYF
D: TRBD2; J: TRBJ2-3; size: .; V: TRBV2; DNA: TGTGCCAGCAGGATGGAACGACTAGCGGTTAGCACAGATACGCAGTATTTT; CDR3: CASRMERLAVSTDTQYF
D: .; J: TRBJ1-4; size: many; V: TRBV20-1; DNA: TGCAGTGCTAACAGAGAAGAAAAACTGTTTTTT; CDR3: CSANREEKLFF
D: .; J: TRBJ2-3; size: many; V: TRBV30; DNA: TGTGCCTGGAGAGTGCGCACAGATACGCAGTATTTT; CDR3: CAWRVRTDTQYF
D: .; J: TRBJ1-1; size: few; V: TRBV29-1; DNA: TGCAGCGTTGAAGATCCCCGGGGGCCAGCTTTCTTT; CDR3: CSVEDPRGPAFF
D: TRBD1; J: TRBJ1-2; size: many; V: TRBV6-1; DNA: TGTGCCAGCAGGCCGGGACAGGAGAGAGGCTACACCTTC; CDR3: CASRPGQERGYTF
D: .; J: TRBJ1-1; size: many; V: TRBV28; DNA: TGTGCCAGCAGTCGTAGAAGGGCCACTGAAGCTTTCTTT; CDR3: CASSRRRATEAFF
D: .; J: TRBJ2-7; size: .; V: TRBV29-1; DNA: TGCAGCGGCGGTAGCAGGGAGAACGAGCAGTACTTC; CDR3: CSGGSRENEQYF
D: .; J: TRBJ2-5; size: many; V: TRBV4-2; DNA: TGTGCCAGCAGCCACGGGCCGGGACAACAAGAGACCCAGTACTTC; CDR3: CASSHGPGQQETQYF
D: .; J: TRBJ2-2; size: .; V: TRBV20-1; DNA: TGCAGTGCGGGGAGAGGGGGGAACCCCACCGGGGAGCTGTTTTTT; CDR3: CSAGRGGNPTGELFF
D: .; J: TRBJ1-4; size: few; V: TRBV29-1; DNA: TGCAGCGTTGGAAAGGGATCAACTAATGAAAAACTGTTTTTT; CDR3: CSVGKGSTNEKLFF
D: .; J: TRBJ1-3; size: few; V: TRBV12-3/TRBV12-4; DNA: TGTGCCAGCAGTTTAGAGATCAGGGCCCCAGTGTATTTT; CDR3: CASSLEIRAPVYF
D: TRBD2; J: TRBJ2-1; size: .; V: TRBV7-2; DNA: TGTGCCAGCAGCCCCGTAGCGGGATTGTCCTACAATGAGCAGTTCTTC; CDR3: CASSPVAGLSYNEQFF
D: .; J: TRBJ1-1; size: many; V: TRBV12-3/TRBV12-4; DNA: TGTGCCAGCAGTTTATCGGCCACTGAAGCTTTCTTT; CDR3: CASSLSATEAFF
D: .; J: TRBJ1-5; size: many; V: TRBV2; DNA: TGTGCCAGCAGTTACTTGACCGGGACACGCAATCAGCCCCAGCATTTT; CDR3: CASSYLTGTRNQPQHF
D: TRBD1; J: TRBJ1-6; size: few; V: TRBV7-2; DNA: TGTGCCAGCAGCTTCGGGACAGATAATTCACCCCTCCACTTT; CDR3: CASSFGTDNSPLHF
D: TRBD2; J: TRBJ2-1; size: few; V: TRBV18; DNA: TGTGCCAGCTCACCTTTGAGCGGGGTGTTCTCCTACAATGAGCAGTTCTTC; CDR3: CASSPLSGVFSYNEQFF
D: .; J: TRBJ2-7; size: many; V: TRBV18; DNA: TGTGCCAGCTCACCACCGACAGTTCACCACGAGCAGTACTTC; CDR3: CASSPPTVHHEQYF